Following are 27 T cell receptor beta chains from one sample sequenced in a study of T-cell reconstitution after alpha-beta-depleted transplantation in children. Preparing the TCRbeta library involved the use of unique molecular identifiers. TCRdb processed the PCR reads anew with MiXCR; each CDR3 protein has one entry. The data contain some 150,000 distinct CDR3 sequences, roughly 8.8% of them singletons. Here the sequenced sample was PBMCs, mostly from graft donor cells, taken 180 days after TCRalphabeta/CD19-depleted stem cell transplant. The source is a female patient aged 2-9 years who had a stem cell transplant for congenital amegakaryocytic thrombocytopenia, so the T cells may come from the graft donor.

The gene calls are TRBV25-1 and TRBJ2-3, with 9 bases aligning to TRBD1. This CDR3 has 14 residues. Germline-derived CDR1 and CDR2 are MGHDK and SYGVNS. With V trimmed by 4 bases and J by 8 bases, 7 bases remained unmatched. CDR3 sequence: CASSGRQGGGTQYF. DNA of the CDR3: TGTGCCAGCAGTGGACGACAGGGGGGGGGTACGCAGTATTTT.

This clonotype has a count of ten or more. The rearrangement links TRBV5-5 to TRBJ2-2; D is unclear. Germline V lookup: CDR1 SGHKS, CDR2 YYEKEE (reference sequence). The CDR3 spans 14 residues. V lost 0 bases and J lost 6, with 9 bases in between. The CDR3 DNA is TGTGCCAGCAGCTTGGCGAGACAAGCCGGGGAGCTGTTTTTT. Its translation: CASSLARQAGELFF. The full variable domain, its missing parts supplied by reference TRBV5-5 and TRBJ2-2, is DAGVTQSPTHLIKTRGQQVTLRCSPISGHKSVSWYQQVLGQGPQFIFQYYEKEERGRGNFPDRFSARQFPNYSSELNVNALLLGDSALYLCASSLARQAGELFFGEGSRLTVL.

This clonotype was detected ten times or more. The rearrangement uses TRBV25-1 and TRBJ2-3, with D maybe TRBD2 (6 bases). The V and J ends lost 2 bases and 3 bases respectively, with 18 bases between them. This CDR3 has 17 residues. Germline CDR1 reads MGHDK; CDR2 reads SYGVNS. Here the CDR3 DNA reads TGTGCCAGCAGTGAAAGGGCGGTGTCAGGGAGGACAGATACGCAGTATTTT. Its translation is CASSERAVSGRTDTQYF.

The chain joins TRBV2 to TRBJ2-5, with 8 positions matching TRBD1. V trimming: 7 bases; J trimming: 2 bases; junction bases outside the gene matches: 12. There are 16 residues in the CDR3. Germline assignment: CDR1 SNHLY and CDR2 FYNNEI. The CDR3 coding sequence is TGTGCCAGCAACAGGGGGGCAGGGGGGAGGCAAGAGACCCAGTACTTC. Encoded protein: CASNRGAGGRQETQYF.

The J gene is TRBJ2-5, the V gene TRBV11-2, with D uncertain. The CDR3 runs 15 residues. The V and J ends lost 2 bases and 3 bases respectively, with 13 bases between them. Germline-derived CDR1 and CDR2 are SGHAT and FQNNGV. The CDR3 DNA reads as TGTGCCAGCAGCTTAATTTTATGGGGAAAAGAGACCCAGTACTTC. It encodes CASSLILWGKETQYF. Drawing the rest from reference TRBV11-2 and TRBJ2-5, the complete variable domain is EAGVAQSPRYKIIEKRQSVAFWCNPISGHATLYWYQQILGQGPKLLIQFQNNGVVDDSQLPKDRFSAERLKGVDSTLKIQPAKLEDSAVYLCASSLILWGKETQYFGPGTRLLVL.

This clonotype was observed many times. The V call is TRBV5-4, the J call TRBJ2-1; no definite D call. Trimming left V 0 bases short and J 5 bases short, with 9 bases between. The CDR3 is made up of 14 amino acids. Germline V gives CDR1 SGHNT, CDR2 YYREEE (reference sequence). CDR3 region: CASSLEWKNNEQFF. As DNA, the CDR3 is TGTGCCAGCAGCTTGGAGTGGAAAAACAATGAGCAGTTCTTC.

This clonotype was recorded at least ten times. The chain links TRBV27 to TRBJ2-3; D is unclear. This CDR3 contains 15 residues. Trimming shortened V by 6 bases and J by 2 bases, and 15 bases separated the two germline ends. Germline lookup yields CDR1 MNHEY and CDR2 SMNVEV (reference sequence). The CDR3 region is CASSGYKEITDTQYF. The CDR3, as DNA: TGTGCCAGCAGCGGGTATAAGGAAATCACAGATACGCAGTATTTT.

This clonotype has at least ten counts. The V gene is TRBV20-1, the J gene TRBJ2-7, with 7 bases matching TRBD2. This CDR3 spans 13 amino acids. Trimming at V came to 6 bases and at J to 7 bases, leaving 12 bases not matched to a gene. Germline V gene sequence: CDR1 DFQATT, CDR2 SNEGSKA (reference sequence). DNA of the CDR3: TGCAGTGCCACCGGACTAGACGGTGTGGAGCAGTACTTC. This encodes CSATGLDGVEQYF.

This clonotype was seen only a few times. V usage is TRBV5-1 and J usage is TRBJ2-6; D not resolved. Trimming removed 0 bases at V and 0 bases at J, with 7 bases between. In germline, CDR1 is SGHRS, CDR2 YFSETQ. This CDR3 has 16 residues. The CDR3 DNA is TGCGCCAGCAGCTTGGTTGCAGCCTCTGGGGCCAACGTCCTGACTTTC. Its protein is CASSLVAASGANVLTF.

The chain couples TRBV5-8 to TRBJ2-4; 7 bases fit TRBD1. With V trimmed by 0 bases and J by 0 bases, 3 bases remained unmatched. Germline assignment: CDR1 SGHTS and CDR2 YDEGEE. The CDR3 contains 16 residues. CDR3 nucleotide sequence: TGTGCCAGCAGCTTGGGCAGACAGGGAGCCAAAAACATTCAGTACTTC. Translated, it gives CASSLGRQGAKNIQYF.

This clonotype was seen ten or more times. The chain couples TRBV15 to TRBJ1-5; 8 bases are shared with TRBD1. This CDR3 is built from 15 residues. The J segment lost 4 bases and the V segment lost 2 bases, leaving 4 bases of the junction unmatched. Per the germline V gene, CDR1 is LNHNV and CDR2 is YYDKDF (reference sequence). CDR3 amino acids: CATSRQGQDNQPQHF. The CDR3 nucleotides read TGTGCCACCAGCAGACAGGGACAGGATAATCAGCCCCAGCATTTT.

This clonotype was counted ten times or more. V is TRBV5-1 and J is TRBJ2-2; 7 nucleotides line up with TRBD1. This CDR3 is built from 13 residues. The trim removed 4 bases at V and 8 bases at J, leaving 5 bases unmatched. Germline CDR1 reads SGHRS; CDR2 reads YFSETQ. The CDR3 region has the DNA TGCGCCAGCAGCATACAGGGGAGAGGGGAGCTGTTTTTT. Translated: CASSIQGRGELFF.

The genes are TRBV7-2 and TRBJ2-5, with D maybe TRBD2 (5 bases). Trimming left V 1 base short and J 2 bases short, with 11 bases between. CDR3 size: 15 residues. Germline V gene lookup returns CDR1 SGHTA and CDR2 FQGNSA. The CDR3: CASSLGLGDQETQYF. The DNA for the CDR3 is TGTGCCAGCAGCTTAGGTCTCGGGGATCAAGAGACCCAGTACTTC.

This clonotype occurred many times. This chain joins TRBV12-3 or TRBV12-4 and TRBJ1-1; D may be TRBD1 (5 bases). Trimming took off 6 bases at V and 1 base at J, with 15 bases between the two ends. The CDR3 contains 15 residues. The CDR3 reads CASSLGGTGNTEAFF. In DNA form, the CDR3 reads TGTGCCAGCAGCCTAGGAGGGACGGGGAACACTGAAGCTTTCTTT.

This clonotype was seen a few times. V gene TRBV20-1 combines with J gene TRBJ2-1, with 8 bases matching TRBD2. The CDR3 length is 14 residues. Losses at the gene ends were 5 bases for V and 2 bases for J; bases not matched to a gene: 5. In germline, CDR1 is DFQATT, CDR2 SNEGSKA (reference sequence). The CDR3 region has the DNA TGCAGTGCTTCTCAGCGGGAGACCTACAATGAGCAGTTCTTC. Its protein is CSASQRETYNEQFF.

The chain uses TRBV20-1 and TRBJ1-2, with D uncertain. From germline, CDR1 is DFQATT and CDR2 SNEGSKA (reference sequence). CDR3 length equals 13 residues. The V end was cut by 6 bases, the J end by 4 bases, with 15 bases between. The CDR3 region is CSAPATSGYGYTF. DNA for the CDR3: TGCAGTGCCCCCGCCACGTCGGGCTATGGCTACACCTTC.

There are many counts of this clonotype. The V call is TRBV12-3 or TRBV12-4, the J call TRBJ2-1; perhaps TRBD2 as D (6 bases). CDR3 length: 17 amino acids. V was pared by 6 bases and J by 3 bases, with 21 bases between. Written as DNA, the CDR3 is TGTGCCAGCAGCCGCTATTCGCGGGGCCTGTTCTACAATGAGCAGTTCTTC. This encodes CASSRYSRGLFYNEQFF.

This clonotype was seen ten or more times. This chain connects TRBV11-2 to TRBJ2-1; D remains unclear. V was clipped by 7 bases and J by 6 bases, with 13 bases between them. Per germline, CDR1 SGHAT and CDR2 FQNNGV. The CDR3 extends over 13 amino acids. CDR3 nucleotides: TGTGCCAGCACCCCGTTTAGTCTCAATGAGCAGTTCTTC. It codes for CASTPFSLNEQFF.

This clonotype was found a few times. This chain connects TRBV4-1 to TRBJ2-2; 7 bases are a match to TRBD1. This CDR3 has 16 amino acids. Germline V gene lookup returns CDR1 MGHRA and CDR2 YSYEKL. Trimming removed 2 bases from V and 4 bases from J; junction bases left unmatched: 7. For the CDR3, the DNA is TGCGCCAGCAGCCAACTTAACAGGGGAAGCACCGGGGAGCTGTTTTTT. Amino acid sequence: CASSQLNRGSTGELFF.

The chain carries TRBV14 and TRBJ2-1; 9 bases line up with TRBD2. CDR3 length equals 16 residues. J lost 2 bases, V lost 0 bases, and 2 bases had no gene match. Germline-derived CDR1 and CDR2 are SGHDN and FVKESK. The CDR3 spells CASSQDRLAAYNEQFF. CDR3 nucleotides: TGTGCCAGCAGCCAAGATAGACTAGCGGCCTACAATGAGCAGTTCTTC.

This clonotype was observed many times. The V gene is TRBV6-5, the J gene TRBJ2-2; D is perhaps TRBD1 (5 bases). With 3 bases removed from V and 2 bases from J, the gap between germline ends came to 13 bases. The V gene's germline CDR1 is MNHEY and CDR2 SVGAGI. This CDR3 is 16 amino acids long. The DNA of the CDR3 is TGTGCCAGCAGTTATAGGGGTCCGCTAAACACCGGGGAGCTGTTTTTT. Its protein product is CASSYRGPLNTGELFF.

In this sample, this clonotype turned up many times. The DNA for the CDR3 is TGCGCCAGCAGCCATATAACAGGGAGTGCAGGCTACAATGAGCAGTTCTTC. Its protein is CASSHITGSAGYNEQFF. The chain couples TRBV5-1 to TRBJ2-1, with D maybe TRBD1 (6 bases). Germline CDR1 is SGHRS and CDR2 is YFSETQ. This CDR3 is built from 17 residues. The V and J ends lost 4 bases and 3 bases respectively, with 20 bases between them. Filled out from reference TRBV5-1 and TRBJ2-1, the complete variable domain reads KAGVTQTPRYLIKTRGQQVTLSCSPISGHRSVSWYQQTPGQGLQFLFEYFSETQRNKGNFPGRFSGRQFSNSRSEMNVSTLELGDSALYLCASSHITGSAGYNEQFFGPGTRLTVL.

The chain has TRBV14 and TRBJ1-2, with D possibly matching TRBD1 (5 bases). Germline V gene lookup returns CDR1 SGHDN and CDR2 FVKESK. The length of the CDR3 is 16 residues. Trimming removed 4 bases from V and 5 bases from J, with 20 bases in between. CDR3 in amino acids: CASSPRLPGAGYGYTF. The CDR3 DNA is TGTGCCAGCAGCCCTCGCCTCCCCGGGGCAGGATATGGCTACACCTTC.

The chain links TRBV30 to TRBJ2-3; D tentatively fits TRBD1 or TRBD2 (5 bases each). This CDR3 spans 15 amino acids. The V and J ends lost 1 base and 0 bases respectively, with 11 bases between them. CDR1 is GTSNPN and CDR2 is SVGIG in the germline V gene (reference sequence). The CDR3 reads CAWSGGSASTDTQYF. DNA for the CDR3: TGTGCCTGGAGTGGGGGGTCGGCCAGCACAGATACGCAGTATTTT.

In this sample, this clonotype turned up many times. This CDR3 is CASSPLSAQYEQYF. In DNA, the CDR3 is TGCGCCAGCAGCCCTCTTTCAGCCCAATACGAGCAGTACTTC. The V gene is TRBV5-1, the J gene TRBJ2-7, with unresolved D. Germline V CDR1 and CDR2: SGHRS, YFSETQ. CDR3 size: 14 residues. Trimming removed 4 bases at V and 4 bases at J, with 15 bases between.

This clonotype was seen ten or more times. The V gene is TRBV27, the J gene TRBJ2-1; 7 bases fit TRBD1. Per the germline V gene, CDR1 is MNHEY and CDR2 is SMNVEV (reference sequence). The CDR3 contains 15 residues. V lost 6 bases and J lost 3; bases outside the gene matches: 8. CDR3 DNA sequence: TGTGCCAGCAGCCCAGACAGGGCACGCTACAATGAGCAGTTCTTC. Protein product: CASSPDRARYNEQFF.

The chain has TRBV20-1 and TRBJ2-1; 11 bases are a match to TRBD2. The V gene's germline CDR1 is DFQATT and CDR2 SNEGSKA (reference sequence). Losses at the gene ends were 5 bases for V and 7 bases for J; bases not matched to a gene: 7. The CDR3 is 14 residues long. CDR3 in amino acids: CSAGPTSGNNEQFF. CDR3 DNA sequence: TGCAGTGCTGGACCGACTAGCGGGAATAATGAGCAGTTCTTC.